Below are 29 T cell receptor beta chains sequenced from a single sample in a study of tumor and adjacent non-tumor tissue in lung cancer. No cell sorting was done before RNA was extracted from the tissue. This non-tumor lung sample came from over 3 cm beyond the tumor edge. A modified ARM-PCR protocol with three rounds of nested PCR amplified TCRbeta. TCRdb re-derived calls from the multiplex PCR reads in MiXCR, one entry per CDR3 protein. The table includes tens of thousands of distinct CDR3 sequences, 60% to 70% detected once. The sample comprised distant non-tumor lung tissue. The origin of the receptors is a woman aged 40 to 50 with non-small cell lung cancer.

Details on this clonotype: The CDR3 carries no conserved terminal phenylalanine or tryptophan, so it likely arises from a read error. This chain links TRBV6-1 with TRBJ1-1; D is unclear. V gave up 9 bases and J gave up 10 bases, with 18 bases separating them. Germline CDR1 is MNHNS and CDR2 is SASEGT. This CDR3 is built from 12 residues. As DNA, the CDR3 is TGTGCCAGTAGTCGACTCCCCGACGGAGCTTTCTCT. Its translation: CASSRLPDGAFS.

Notes on this clonotype: The final CDR3 position lacks the conserved phenylalanine or tryptophan, pointing to a likely read error. This chain connects TRBV6-6 to TRBJ2-5, with D possibly being TRBD2 (5 bases). Trimming removed 7 bases from V and 4 bases from J, with 13 bases in between. The germline V gene has CDR1 MNHNY and CDR2 SVGAGI (reference sequence). This CDR3 is built from 13 residues. The CDR3 protein is CASTLLGRETQYS. As DNA, the CDR3 is TGTGCCAGCACTTTACTAGGCCGAGAGACCCAGTACTCG.

Many counts were recorded for this clonotype. The J gene is TRBJ1-4, the V gene TRBV28; D not resolved. This CDR3 spans 12 amino acids. The germline V gene has CDR1 MDHEN and CDR2 SYDVKM. V lost 6 bases and J 7 bases, leaving 9 bases between the germline ends. CDR3: CASSSRAEKLFF. The CDR3, as DNA: TGTGCCAGCAGCTCCCGAGCTGAAAAACTGTTTTTT. Together with reference TRBV28 and TRBJ1-4, the CDR3 gives the full variable domain: DVKVTQSSRYLVKRTGEKVFLECVQDMDHENMFWYRQDPGLGLRLIYFSYDVKMKEKGDIPEGYSVSREKKERFSLILESASTNQTSMYLCASSSRAEKLFFGSGTQLSVL.

Points on this clonotype: No conserved phenylalanine or tryptophan ends this CDR3, so it is likely a read error. It is unclear where the CDR3 begins or ends on the DNA, so no DNA is shown, and the CDR3 is as TCRdb lists it. The V gene is TRBV11-2, the J gene TRBJ2-5; the table assigns TRBD1, which was not confirmed against the DNA. CDR1 SGHAT and CDR2 FQNNGV come from the germline V gene. The CDR3 is 12 amino acids long, termini counted. This CDR3 is CVSSSQGETQCL.

This clonotype showed up many times. The chain employs TRBV29-1 and TRBJ2-7; unclear D gene. Germline CDR1 reads SQVTM; CDR2 reads ANQGSEA. Trimming cost V 4 bases and J 3 bases, with 7 bases left between them. The CDR3 is 11 residues long. The CDR3 protein is CSVGTGYEQYF. CDR3 in DNA: TGCAGCGTTGGGACCGGCTACGAGCAGTACTTC.

As regards this clonotype: A much larger clone lies a single base off, so this may be a read error. The chain couples TRBV20-1 to TRBJ2-2; perhaps TRBD2 as D (7 bases). This CDR3 region has 15 residues. Germline CDR1 is DFQATT and CDR2 is SNEGSKA (reference sequence). CDR3 residues: CSASTAGAGTGGLFF. CDR3 DNA sequence: TGCAGTGCTAGCACGGCGGGGGCGGGCACCGGGGGGCTGTTTTTT.

This clonotype was counted a few times. The chain links TRBV7-3 to TRBJ2-2, with D possibly TRBD1 on 5 matching bases. The ends were cut back, 2 bases at V and 3 bases at J, with 10 bases in the middle. CDR1 is SGHTA and CDR2 is FQGTGA in the germline V gene. The CDR3 length is 15 residues. The CDR3 loop is CASSLVGADTGELFF. CDR3 DNA sequence: TGTGCCAGCAGCTTAGTAGGGGCGGACACCGGGGAGCTGTTTTTT.

V is TRBV6-5 and J is TRBJ2-1; 9 nucleotides line up with TRBD2. CDR1 and CDR2 from the germline V gene are MNHEY and SVGAGI. V lost 6 bases and J lost 0; bases outside the gene matches: 15. The CDR3 consists of 19 residues. CDR3 bases: TGTGCCAGCAGACTGTTAGCGGGGGATTCGTTGAGCTCCTACAATGAGCAGTTCTTC. Translated, it gives CASRLLAGDSLSSYNEQFF.

Concerning this clonotype itself: Mismatch with germline at one junction end may stem from a read error. The chain uses TRBV11-3 and TRBJ2-1, with TRBD2 as a possible D gene (5 bases). CDR3 length equals 16 residues. Germline CDR1 SGHNT, CDR2 YENEEA. The DNA of the CDR3 is TGTGCCAGCAGCCCAAGACCTAGGAGCCCCTACAATGAGCGGTTATTC. Amino acid sequence: CASSPRPRSPYNERLF. Together with reference TRBV11-3 and TRBJ2-1, the CDR3 gives the full variable domain: EAGVVQSPRYKIIEKKQPVAFWCNPISGHNTLYWYLQNLGQGPELLIRYENEEAVDDSQLPKDRFSAERLKGVDSTLKIQPAELGDSAVYLCASSPRPRSPYNERLFGPGTRLTVL.

Concerning this clonotype: A much larger clone lies a single base off, so this may be a read error. This chain uses TRBV30 with TRBJ2-3; TRBD2 might be the D (5 bases). Germline CDR1 GTSNPN, CDR2 SVGIG (reference sequence). V lost 8 bases to trimming and J lost 4 bases, with 13 bases between them. This CDR3 is 12 amino acids long. The CDR3 loop is CARKQEADTQYF. In nucleotides, the CDR3 is TGTGCCCGGAAGCAGGAGGCAGATACGCAGTATTTT.

A few counts support this clonotype. This may arise from a read error, as a much more abundant clone is one base away. V is TRBV6-2 or TRBV6-3 and J is TRBJ2-5; the match to TRBD2 covers 13 bases. CDR1 is MNHEY, CDR2 SVGEGT, per germline. The CDR3 runs 15 residues. DNA of the CDR3: TGTGTCAGCGGACTAGCGGGAGTTGGGGAAGAGACCCAGTACTTC. The encoded protein is CVSGLAGVGEETQYF.

This clonotype appeared many times. The chain links TRBV6-5 to TRBJ2-2; D is unresolved. Germline CDR1 and CDR2: MNHEY and SVGAGI. This CDR3 has 11 residues. The V gene lost 2 bases and the J gene lost 8 bases, with 3 bases spanning the gap. The CDR3 nucleotides read TGTGCCAGCAGTTACCTTGGGGAGCTGTTTTTT. Amino acids: CASSYLGELFF.

Turning to this clonotype: No conserved phenylalanine or tryptophan is present at the end of the CDR3, so a read error is the likely explanation. This chain links TRBV12-3 or TRBV12-4 with TRBJ1-1, with a possible D match to TRBD1 (5 bases). The CDR3 extends over 13 amino acids. The V end was cut by 8 bases, the J end by 8 bases, with 18 bases between. The CDR3 region has the DNA TGTGCCAGCGGGGTCGTGGACATGGGCGAAGCTTTCCTT. The encoded protein is CASGVVDMGEAFL.

As concerns this clonotype: One junction end does not reproduce the germline sequence, and a read error may be involved. V gene TRBV4-2 combines with J gene TRBJ2-1, with D uncertain. The CDR3 consists of 17 residues. Germline assignment: CDR1 LGHNA and CDR2 YNFKEQ. The CDR3 nucleotides read TGTGCCAGCAGCCAAGTTTGGGCCAGGAGCTCCTACAATAAGCAGTTCTTC. This encodes CASSQVWARSSYNKQFF.

This clonotype appeared once. An end of the junction differs from the germline gene, which may be a read error. The chain employs TRBV6-1 and TRBJ2-7; D might be TRBD1 or TRBD2, each matching 5 bases. Germline CDR1 and CDR2: MNHNS and SASEGT. This CDR3 is 15 amino acids long. Here the CDR3 reads CVSQRGTDTTYEQYF. DNA of the CDR3: TGTGTCAGCCAGAGGGGTACAGACACAACCTACGAGCAGTACTTC.

This clonotype has at least ten counts. This may come from a read error, since a much larger clone is one base off. The chain joins TRBV4-1 to TRBJ2-5; D is unresolved. The germline gives CDR1 MGHRA, CDR2 YSYEKL. Trimming removed 1 base from V and 7 bases from J, with 13 bases in between. The CDR3 totals 14 residues. For the CDR3, the DNA is TGCGCCAGCAGCCAAGTACGTGGGTGGGGGACCCAGTACTTC. This translates into CASSQVRGWGTQYF.

Worth noting for this clonotype: This may arise from a read error, as a much more abundant clone is one base away. The chain is built from TRBV6-1 and TRBJ2-1; a weak D match, TRBD2 (6 bases). This CDR3 region has 15 residues. V lost 6 bases and J lost 4, with 16 bases in between. Germline CDR1 is MNHNS and CDR2 is SASEGT. CDR3 protein: CASRGPGRGYNEQFF. The CDR3 nucleotides are TGTGCCAGCAGAGGACCGGGACGGGGGTACAATGAGCAGTTCTTC.

Turning to this clonotype: A junction end diverges from the germline sequence, so it may reflect a read error. DNA of the CDR3: TGTGCCAGCATCTTAAGAGGGGTTGGGCAATACTTC. Translated, it gives CASILRGVGQYF. The chain couples TRBV11-1 to TRBJ2-7, with D possibly being TRBD1 or TRBD2 (5 bases each). Germline V CDR1 and CDR2: SGHAT, FQDESV (reference sequence). CDR3 length: 12 amino acids.

Written as DNA, the CDR3 is TGTGCCAGCGGCCCGATGGCAGTGAACACTGAAGCTTTCTTT. This encodes CASGPMAVNTEAFF. The gene calls are TRBV13 and TRBJ1-1, with D uncertain. Trimming left V 8 bases short and J 0 bases short, with 13 bases between. Germline values: CDR1 PRHDT, CDR2 FYEKMQ (reference sequence). This CDR3 is built from 14 residues. Full variable domain (outside the CDR3, taken from reference TRBV13 and TRBJ1-1): AAGVIQSPRHLIKEKRETATLKCYPIPRHDTVYWYQQGPGQDPQFLISFYEKMQSDKGSIPDRFSAQQFSDYHSELNMSSLELGDSALYFCASGPMAVNTEAFFGQGTRLTVV.

The J gene is TRBJ1-5, the V gene TRBV28; D gene ambiguous. The CDR3 covers 14 residues. Germline CDR1 MDHEN, CDR2 SYDVKM. The chain's CDR3 is CVSSLGIYAQSQHF. Here the CDR3 DNA reads TGTGTAAGCAGTTTGGGAATTTACGCCCAGTCCCAGCATTTT.

This clonotype appeared many times. V gene TRBV5-6 combines with J gene TRBJ2-3; D unresolved. The V gene's germline CDR1 is SGHDT and CDR2 YYEEEE. The V end was cut by 4 bases, the J end by 0 bases, with 12 bases between. The CDR3 is 15 residues long. The CDR3 nucleotides read TGTGCCAGCAGCCGACGGGTTACTAGCACAGATACGCAGTATTTT. Its protein product is CASSRRVTSTDTQYF.

The chain has TRBV5-1 and TRBJ2-3; 10 nucleotides line up with TRBD2. Germline V gene data show CDR1 as SGHRS and CDR2 as YFSETQ. J lost 0 bases, V lost 5 bases, and 15 bases had no gene match. This CDR3 region has 19 residues. The CDR3 protein is CASRNSWTSGVTSTDTQYF. The CDR3 coding sequence is TGCGCCAGCAGGAATTCATGGACTAGCGGCGTGACTAGCACAGATACGCAGTATTTT.

Of note for this clonotype: A much larger clone lies one base from this, so it may be a read error. The rearrangement joins TRBV2 to TRBJ2-7; D might be TRBD1 (5 bases). Between the trimmed V and J ends, which lost 5 bases and 3 bases, there was a span of 17 bases. The CDR3 is 15 residues long. The V gene's germline CDR1 is SNHLY and CDR2 FYNNEI. CDR3: CASSLSRVLDYEQYF. The CDR3, as DNA: TGTGCCAGCAGTTTGTCCAGGGTTCTGGACTACGAGCAGTACTTC.

Remarks on this clonotype: An end of the junction does not agree with germline; a read error may underlie this. V and J are TRBV12-3 or TRBV12-4 and TRBJ1-5; D is undetermined. The CDR3 contains 13 residues. In DNA form, the CDR3 reads TGTGCTAGCAGTTTATTCCATACTCAGCCCCAGCATTTT. The encoded protein is CASSLFHTQPQHF.

Concerning this clonotype: The junction shows a germline mismatch at one end, possibly a read error. This sequence joins TRBV6-6 and TRBJ1-2; possibly TRBD1 for D (6 bases). Germline CDR1 is MNHNY and CDR2 is SVGAGI (reference sequence). The CDR3 has 15 residues. The CDR3 here is CTSTPRDMGRDGYTF. The CDR3 nucleotides read TGTACCAGCACCCCCCGGGACATGGGGCGAGATGGTTACACCTTC.

V and J are TRBV11-2 and TRBJ2-1; the D call may be TRBD1 or TRBD2 (6 bases each). The CDR3 is 15 amino acids. V lost 5 bases and J 12 bases, leaving 23 bases between the germline ends. CDR1 is SGHAT and CDR2 is FQNNGV in the germline V gene. CDR3 nucleotide sequence: TGTGCCAGCAGCACCGGTCTATCGGGGGCCCCGGGGCAGTTCTTC. Translation gives CASSTGLSGAPGQFF.

Comments on this clonotype: The junction differs from germline at one of its ends, possibly a read error. The V and J genes are TRBV4-2 and TRBJ2-4; D perhaps matches TRBD2 (6 bases). Germline values: CDR1 LGHNA, CDR2 YNFKEQ. CDR3 length: 18 amino acids. CDR3 loop: CASSPSCTDSGAKDIQYF. CDR3 nucleotide sequence: TGTGCCAGCAGCCCATCATGTACAGATAGCGGAGCCAAAGACATTCAATACTTC.

The V gene is TRBV12-3 or TRBV12-4, the J gene TRBJ2-5; TRBD2 agrees at 10 bases. This CDR3 has 16 amino acids. With V trimmed by 2 bases and J by 5 bases, 8 bases remained unmatched. CDR3 DNA: TGTGCCAGCAGTTTATGGCTAGCGGGGGCCCTGGAGACCCAGTACTTC. This translates into CASSLWLAGALETQYF.

This clonotype occurred many times. V gene TRBV5-4 combines with J gene TRBJ2-5; D is unresolved. The CDR3 runs to 14 residues. The V gene lost 4 bases and the J gene lost 3 bases, with 13 bases spanning the gap. In germline, CDR1 is SGHNT, CDR2 YYREEE (reference sequence). CDR3 sequence reads: CASSANAREETQYF. The CDR3 DNA reads as TGTGCCAGCAGCGCCAACGCTAGGGAAGAGACCCAGTACTTC.